This T cell receptor beta chain was sequenced for a study of Graves' ophthalmopathy and Graves' hyperthyroidism. RNA transcripts were the template, and TCR beta CDR3 regions were amplified from them. HTBI primers served in a first-round RT-PCR, which a second-round multiplex PCR followed. TCRdb re-analysed the multiplex PCR reads in MiXCR, keeping a single row per CDR3 protein. The table includes about 370,000 distinct CDR3 sequences, approximately 17% detected once. Study-wide results and limits: In separating ophthalmopathy from stable hyperthyroidism, a 13-signature model achieved 87.88% sensitivity and approximately 80% specificity. Detection in blood was also observed for most expanded thyroid clonotypes above 0.001 frequency.

As regards this clonotype: What it binds is unknown. One base away lies a much larger clone, so this may be a sequencing read error.

Other autoimmune disease, uncontrolled infection, pregnancy and lactation led to exclusion. It was on clinical symptoms, serum thyroxine, TRAb, thyroid ultrasound and orbital computed tomography that diagnosis relied. Germline lookup yields CDR1 MGHDK and CDR2 SYGVNS. This CDR3 region has 12 residues. The receptor's source is an adult woman with stable Graves' hyperthyroidism. The rearrangement joins TRBV25-1 to TRBJ2-7; TRBD1 matches 7 bases. The sequencing input was peripheral blood. CDR3 loop: CAGSTGANEQYF. The CDR3, as DNA: TGTGCCGGCAGTACAGGGGCCAACGAGCAGTACTTC.